This T cell receptor beta chain was sequenced for a study of T-cell reconstitution after alpha-beta-depleted transplantation in children. Unique molecular identifiers tagged the TCRbeta library. One entry per CDR3 protein, called by TCRdb with MiXCR from the PCR reads. In the table there are around 580,000 distinct CDR3 sequences, around 23% of which are singletons. The CDR3 is 10 amino acids. The germline V gene has CDR1 GTSNPN and CDR2 SVGIG (reference sequence). Deletions cut 2 bases from V and 3 bases from J, with 1 base between. General study findings and limits: At the one-year point after transplant, T-cell counts and TCRbeta diversity were found to come mostly from T cells that had been newly produced. At day 60, the high TCRbeta diversity found in some patients originated from recipient T cells and thymic progenitors that had survived. Reported findings indicate that, about two months after transplant, alpha-beta T cells came from several hundred expanded clones, which were derived from non-depleted graft cells.

Concerning this clonotype: The antigen is unknown.

Here the sequenced sample was PBMCs, mostly from graft donor cells, taken 360 days after TCRalphabeta/CD19-depleted stem cell transplant. The source is a boy under two years old who had a stem cell transplant for acute myeloid leukemia, so the T cells may come from the graft donor. V usage is TRBV30 and J usage is TRBJ1-1; no clear D. CDR3 nucleotide sequence: TGTGCCTGGAGTTACACTGAAGCTTTCTTT. It specifies CAWSYTEAFF.